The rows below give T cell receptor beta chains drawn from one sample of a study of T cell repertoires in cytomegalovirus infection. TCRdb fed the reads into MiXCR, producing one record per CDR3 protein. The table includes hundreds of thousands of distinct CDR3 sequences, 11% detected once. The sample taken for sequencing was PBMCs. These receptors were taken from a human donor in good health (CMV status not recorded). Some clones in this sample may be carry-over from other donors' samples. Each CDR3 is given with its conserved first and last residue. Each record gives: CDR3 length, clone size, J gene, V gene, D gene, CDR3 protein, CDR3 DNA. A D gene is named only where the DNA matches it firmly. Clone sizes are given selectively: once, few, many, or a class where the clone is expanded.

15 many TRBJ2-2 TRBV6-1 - CASSEALLNTGELFF TGTGCCAGCAGTGAAGCGCTTCTTAACACCGGGGAGCTGTTTTTT
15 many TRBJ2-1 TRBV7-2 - CASSLSGNSYNEQFF TGTGCCAGCAGCCTTAGCGGTAACTCCTACAATGAGCAGTTCTTC
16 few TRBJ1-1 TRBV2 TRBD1 CASTPGQGDPRAEAFF TGTGCCAGCACTCCGGGACAGGGGGACCCTCGGGCTGAAGCTTTCTTT
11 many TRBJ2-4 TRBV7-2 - CASSSRDIQYF TGTGCCAGTTCTTCGCGGGACATTCAGTACTTC
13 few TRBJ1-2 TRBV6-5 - CASSMTGNYGYTF TGTGCCAGCAGCATGACAGGAAACTATGGCTACACCTTC
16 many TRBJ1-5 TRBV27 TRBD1 CASSLRTGGINQPQHF TGTGCCAGCAGTTTACGCACAGGGGGAATTAATCAGCCCCAGCATTTT
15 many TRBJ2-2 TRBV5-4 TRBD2 CASSGGGVNTGELFF TGTGCCAGCAGCGGGGGGGGGGTCAACACCGGGGAGCTGTTTTTT
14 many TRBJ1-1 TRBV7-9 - CASSVRTQNTEAFF TGTGCCAGCAGCGTGAGGACACAGAACACTGAAGCTTTCTTT
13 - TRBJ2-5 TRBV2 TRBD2 CASWAGGGETQYF TGTGCCAGCTGGGCGGGGGGTGGAGAGACCCAGTACTTC
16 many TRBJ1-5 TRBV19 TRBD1 CASTLRGRGNNQPQHF TGTGCCAGTACCCTAAGGGGGCGGGGGAACAATCAGCCCCAGCATTTT
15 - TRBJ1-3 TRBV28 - CASREGGSSGNTIYF TGTGCCAGCAGGGAGGGGGGAAGCTCTGGAAACACCATATATTTT
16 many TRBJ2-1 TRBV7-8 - CASSLDAGSSYNEQFF TGTGCCAGCAGCTTAGATGCGGGCAGCTCCTACAATGAGCAGTTCTTC
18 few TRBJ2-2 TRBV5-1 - CASSLGGGLMMNTGELFF TGCGCCAGCAGCTTGGGTGGCGGACTGATGATGAACACCGGGGAGCTGTTTTTT
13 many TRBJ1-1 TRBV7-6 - CASSLKGGTEAFF TGTGCCAGCTCCCTCAAGGGGGGCACTGAAGCTTTCTTT
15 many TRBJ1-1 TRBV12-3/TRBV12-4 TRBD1 CASTLGAGQGTEAFF TGTGCCAGCACCCTTGGGGCGGGACAGGGGACTGAAGCTTTCTTT
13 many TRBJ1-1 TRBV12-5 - CASHAGGNTEAFF TGTGCTAGTCACGCGGGGGGAAACACTGAAGCTTTCTTT
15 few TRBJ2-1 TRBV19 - CASSPTQGSYNEQFF TGTGCCAGTAGCCCAACCCAGGGTTCCTACAATGAGCAGTTCTTC
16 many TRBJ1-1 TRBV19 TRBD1 CASSIARTGLNTEAFF TGTGCCAGTAGTATAGCCCGGACAGGGTTGAACACTGAAGCTTTCTTT
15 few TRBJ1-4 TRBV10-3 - CAISGTGTPNEKLFF TGTGCCATCAGTGGGACTGGGACCCCGAATGAAAAACTGTTTTTT
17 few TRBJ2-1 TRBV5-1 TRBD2 CASSGGLAGGAYNEQFF TGCGCCAGCAGCGGGGGACTAGCGGGGGGGGCCTACAATGAGCAGTTCTTC
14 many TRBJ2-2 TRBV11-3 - CASSEGRNTGELFF TGTGCCAGCAGCGAAGGGAGAAACACCGGGGAGCTGTTTTTT
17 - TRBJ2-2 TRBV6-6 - CASSYGEAGSPTGELFF TGTGCCAGCAGTTATGGGGAGGCAGGGTCCCCGACCGGGGAGCTGTTTTTT
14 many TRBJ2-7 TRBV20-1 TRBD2 CSARAASGGYEQYF TGCAGTGCTAGGGCGGCTAGCGGAGGCTACGAGCAGTACTTC
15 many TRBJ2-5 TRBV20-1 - CSVGRGRGISETQYF TGCAGTGTTGGGCGCGGGCGGGGAATATCAGAGACCCAGTACTTC
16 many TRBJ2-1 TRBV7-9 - CASSSIRQSSYNEQFF TGTGCCAGCAGCTCTATTAGACAGTCCTCCTACAATGAGCAGTTCTTC
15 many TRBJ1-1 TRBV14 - CASSQEGQWGTEAFF TGTGCCAGCAGCCAAGAAGGACAATGGGGTACGGAAGCTTTCTTT
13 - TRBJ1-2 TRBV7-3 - CASSPGPTGGYTF TGTGCCAGCAGCCCCGGGCCCACGGGGGGCTACACCTTC
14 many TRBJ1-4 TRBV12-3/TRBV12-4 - CASSSSSSRKKLFF TGTGCCAGCAGTTCCTCGAGTTCGAGGAAAAAACTGTTTTTT